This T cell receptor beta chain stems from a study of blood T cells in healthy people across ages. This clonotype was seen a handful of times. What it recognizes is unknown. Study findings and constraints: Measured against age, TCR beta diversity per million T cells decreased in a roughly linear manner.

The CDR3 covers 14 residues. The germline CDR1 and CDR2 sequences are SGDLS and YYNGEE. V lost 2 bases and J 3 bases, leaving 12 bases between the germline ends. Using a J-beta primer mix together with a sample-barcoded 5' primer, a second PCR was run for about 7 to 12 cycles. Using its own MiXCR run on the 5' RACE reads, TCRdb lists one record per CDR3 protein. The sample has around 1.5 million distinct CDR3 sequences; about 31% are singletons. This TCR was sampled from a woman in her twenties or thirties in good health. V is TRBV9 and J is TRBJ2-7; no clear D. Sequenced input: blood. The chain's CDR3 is CASSVTDGYYEQYF. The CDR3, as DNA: TGTGCCAGCAGCGTGACGGACGGATACTACGAGCAGTACTTC.